The 28 T cell receptor beta chains in this list originate from one sample, sequenced in a study of T cells in Graves' hyperthyroidism and ophthalmopathy. RNA transcripts served as the template for amplifying TCR beta CDR3 regions. HTBI primers drove first-round RT-PCR of the TCR CDR3. TCRdb reprocessed the multiplex PCR reads with MiXCR, giving one entry per CDR3 protein. Here the sample spans a few hundred thousand distinct CDR3 sequences, approximately 19% being singletons. Sequencing input: blood. These receptors originate from a woman younger than 30 with Graves' hyperthyroidism.

In its sample, this clonotype was seen many times. The chain links TRBV15 to TRBJ2-7, with unresolved D. The ends were cut back, 0 bases at V and 1 base at J, with 10 bases in the middle. In germline, CDR1 is LNHNV, CDR2 YYDKDF (reference sequence). CDR3 length: 15 amino acids. CDR3 DNA sequence: TGTGCCACCAGCAGAGACCTTGAGGCTTCCTACGAGCAGTACTTC. The encoded protein is CATSRDLEASYEQYF.

With regard to this clonotype: A junction end diverges from the germline sequence, so it may reflect a read error. This chain joins TRBV2 and TRBJ2-2; 14 nucleotides match TRBD2. CDR3 length: 15 residues. Germline CDR1 and CDR2: SNHLY and FYNNEI. The CDR3 coding sequence is TGTGCCATCAGTGGGACTAGCGGGGGAAGCGGGGAGCTGTTTTTT. Its protein product is CAISGTSGGSGELFF.

Ten or more counts support this clonotype. The chain links TRBV13 to TRBJ1-1; D perhaps matches TRBD1 (5 bases). Germline CDR1 and CDR2: PRHDT and FYEKMQ (reference sequence). The CDR3 spans 18 residues. V was trimmed by 2 bases and J by 1 base, leaving 20 bases between them. In DNA, the CDR3 is TGTGCCAGCAGCTTAATCGTCCGAGACTTGGGGCCGAACACTGAAGCTTTCTTT. It translates to CASSLIVRDLGPNTEAFF.

Only one count was recorded for this clonotype. The CDR3 does not end in the conserved phenylalanine or tryptophan, so this is likely a read error. The chain carries TRBV12-3 or TRBV12-4 and TRBJ1-1, with 7 bases lining up with TRBD1. Trimming at V came to 8 bases and at J to 6 bases, leaving 9 bases not matched to a gene. This CDR3 contains 13 residues. The chain's CDR3 is CASRPGGRAEAFL. In DNA form, the CDR3 reads TGTGCCAGCCGGCCAGGGGGGCGGGCTGAAGCTTTCTTG.

This clonotype was seen many times. The gene calls are TRBV11-2 and TRBJ1-2; D ambiguous. CDR3 length: 13 residues. Per germline, CDR1 SGHAT and CDR2 FQNNGV. The V end lost 2 bases, the J end lost 7 bases, and 11 bases lay between the germline ends. This CDR3 reads CASSLRQGGGYTF. CDR3 in DNA: TGTGCCAGCAGCTTAAGGCAAGGCGGTGGCTACACCTTC. The full variable domain, rest sourced from reference TRBV11-2 and TRBJ1-2, is EAGVAQSPRYKIIEKRQSVAFWCNPISGHATLYWYQQILGQGPKLLIQFQNNGVVDDSQLPKDRFSAERLKGVDSTLKIQPAKLEDSAVYLCASSLRQGGGYTFGSGTRLTVV.

There are many counts of this clonotype. V is TRBV24-1 and J is TRBJ2-5, with TRBD1 matching 10 bases. With 4 bases clipped from V and 5 bases from J, the junction kept 6 bases outside the gene matches. The germline V gene has CDR1 KGHDR and CDR2 SFDVKD. CDR3 length: 15 residues. In DNA form, the CDR3 reads TGTGCCACCAGTGACCAGGGACAGGGGATGGAGACCCAGTACTTC. Protein product: CATSDQGQGMETQYF.

In its sample, this clonotype was seen many times. V usage is TRBV20-1 and J usage is TRBJ2-7, with TRBD2 matching over 9 bases. The CDR3 has 16 amino acids. Germline loops: CDR1 DFQATT, CDR2 SNEGSKA (reference sequence). Trimming cost V 3 bases and J 6 bases; bases outside gene matches: 15. CDR3 loop: CSASGQGAAGGTEQYF. The CDR3 DNA is TGCAGTGCTAGTGGGCAGGGAGCAGCGGGGGGCACCGAGCAGTACTTC.

This clonotype was counted many times. The V and J genes are TRBV15 and TRBJ1-2; 7 bases line up with TRBD1. The J segment lost 3 bases and the V segment lost 3 bases, leaving 13 bases of the junction unmatched. The CDR3 consists of 17 residues. CDR1 is LNHNV and CDR2 is YYDKDF in the germline V gene (reference sequence). The CDR3 bases are TGTGCCACCAGCAGGTACGAAGGGGGCGGTGGTGACTATGGCTACACCTTC. This codes for CATSRYEGGGGDYGYTF.

This clonotype was detected only a few times. V is TRBV2 and J is TRBJ1-3; TRBD1 matches at 7 bases. Germline CDR1 SNHLY, CDR2 FYNNEI. CDR3 length equals 16 residues. V gave up 10 bases and J gave up 4 bases; unmatched junction bases: 16. CDR3 protein: CATLLEAGTAGNTIYF. DNA for the CDR3: TGTGCCACCTTGCTAGAGGCCGGGACAGCCGGAAACACCATATATTTT.

This clonotype was observed many times. The rearrangement uses TRBV2 and TRBJ2-5; D gene uncertain. V was shortened by 2 bases and J by 4 bases, with 11 bases between the two germline ends. The CDR3 covers 14 residues. CDR1 is SNHLY, CDR2 FYNNEI, per germline. CDR3 sequence reads: CASSEIGRGETQYF. The CDR3 DNA follows: TGTGCCAGCAGTGAAATCGGCCGCGGAGAGACCCAGTACTTC. The variable domain in full, with the rest retrieved from reference TRBV2 and TRBJ2-5, is EPEVTQTPSHQVTQMGQEVILRCVPISNHLYFYWYRQILGQKVEFLVSFYNNEISEKSEIFDDQFSVERPDGSNFTLKIRSTKLEDSAMYFCASSEIGRGETQYFGPGTRLLVL.

The chain carries TRBV13 and TRBJ1-6; 7 bases match TRBD1. From germline, CDR1 is PRHDT and CDR2 FYEKMQ (reference sequence). J was trimmed by 4 bases and V by 5 bases; bases with no gene match: 2. The CDR3 runs to 14 residues. CDR3 DNA sequence: TGTGCCAGCAGCGCCAGGGGGTATAATTCACCCCTCCACTTT. It codes for CASSARGYNSPLHF.

Many counts were recorded for this clonotype. The CDR3 sequence: CASSQRQTGDYGYTF. In DNA form, the CDR3 reads TGTGCCAGCAGCCAACGACAGACGGGAGACTATGGCTACACCTTC. This chain connects TRBV3-1 to TRBJ1-2; D is perhaps TRBD1 (5 bases). V lost 2 bases, J lost 3 bases, and 13 bases lay in between. This CDR3 contains 15 residues. Germline V gives CDR1 LGHDT, CDR2 YNNKEL (reference sequence).

This clonotype was found many times. The chain links TRBV5-1 to TRBJ1-2; 9 nucleotides align to TRBD1. Germline V CDR1 and CDR2: SGHRS, YFSETQ. The CDR3 loop spans 16 amino acids. After removal of 1 base from V and 8 bases from J, the junction contained 12 bases not matched to a gene. The CDR3 DNA follows: TGCGCCAGCAGCTTGTTTTCCGAGTGGACAGGGGCCGGCTACACCTTC. This encodes CASSLFSEWTGAGYTF. Full variable domain (outside the CDR3, taken from reference TRBV5-1 and TRBJ1-2): KAGVTQTPRYLIKTRGQQVTLSCSPISGHRSVSWYQQTPGQGLQFLFEYFSETQRNKGNFPGRFSGRQFSNSRSEMNVSTLELGDSALYLCASSLFSEWTGAGYTFGSGTRLTVV.

This clonotype appeared many times. V and J are TRBV12-3 or TRBV12-4 and TRBJ1-3; 8 bases fit TRBD1. The CDR3 extends over 14 amino acids. The junction had 2 bases not matched to a gene; V was cut back by 6 bases and J by 1 base. DNA of the CDR3: TGTGCCAGCAGGAGGACAGGGTCTGGAAACACCATATATTTT. Translating gives CASRRTGSGNTIYF.

At least ten counts were recorded for this clonotype. V is TRBV14 and J is TRBJ1-1, with D tentatively TRBD1 (5 bases). CDR1 is SGHDN, CDR2 FVKESK, per germline. Trimming stripped 6 bases from V and 10 bases from J, with 18 bases between. This CDR3 spans 13 amino acids. CDR3 amino acids: CASSRLRGVGAFF. The CDR3 DNA reads as TGTGCCAGCAGTCGCCTGCGGGGGGTAGGAGCTTTCTTT.

The sample holds many counts of this clonotype. The chain uses TRBV27 and TRBJ2-5; 8 bases fit TRBD1. With 5 bases clipped from V and 4 bases from J, the junction kept 9 bases outside the gene matches. The CDR3 extends over 15 amino acids. Germline V gene lookup returns CDR1 MNHEY and CDR2 SMNVEV (reference sequence). CDR3 region: CASSVGQGRGETQYF. CDR3 nucleotide sequence: TGTGCCAGCAGTGTCGGACAGGGTAGGGGAGAGACCCAGTACTTC.

This clonotype was recorded at least ten times. One end of the junction does not line up with germline, which may come from a read error. The chain has TRBV6-1 and TRBJ1-5; the D is unclear. Per germline, CDR1 MNHNS and CDR2 SASEGT. CDR3 length: 14 amino acids. The CDR3 DNA follows: TGTGCCAGCGGCCTTGCAGGTGGCAATCAGCCCCTGCATTTT. It encodes CASGLAGGNQPLHF.

There are many counts of this clonotype. This chain links TRBV6-1 with TRBJ1-1, with 8 bases aligning to TRBD1. CDR1 and CDR2 from the germline V gene are MNHNS and SASEGT. Germline trimming cut 5 bases from V and 4 bases from J; bases unmatched to any gene: 12. This CDR3 has 16 residues. The CDR3, as DNA: TGTGCCAGCAGTAGAACGGACAGGGCGGTTTTCACTGAAGCTTTCTTT. It encodes CASSRTDRAVFTEAFF.

This clonotype was picked up many times. V gene TRBV7-9 combines with J gene TRBJ1-2; D remains unclear. The CDR3 totals 14 residues. Germline CDR1 reads SEHNR; CDR2 reads FQNEAQ (reference sequence). Deletions cut 5 bases from V and 6 bases from J, with 16 bases between. CDR3 coding DNA: TGTGCCAGCAGCCTACTAGAAGGGTGGAATGGCTACACCTTC. This encodes CASSLLEGWNGYTF.

This clonotype was found many times. V usage is TRBV7-3 and J usage is TRBJ2-7, with D possibly being TRBD1 (6 bases). This CDR3 contains 13 residues. CDR1 and CDR2 from the germline V gene are SGHTA and FQGTGA. V was shortened by 1 base and J by 4 bases, with 8 bases between the two germline ends. CDR3: CASSLNQGYEQYF. CDR3 coding DNA: TGTGCCAGCAGCTTAAACCAGGGGTACGAGCAGTACTTC.

This clonotype was observed many times. This chain links TRBV30 with TRBJ1-3, with D tentatively TRBD1 (5 bases). V was cut by 5 bases and J by 6 bases, with 8 bases left in between. The CDR3 contains 11 residues. Germline loops: CDR1 GTSNPN, CDR2 SVGIG (reference sequence). In DNA, the CDR3 is TGTGCCTGGGGACACGCAAACACCATATATTTT. Its translation is CAWGHANTIYF.

At least ten counts were recorded for this clonotype. The genes are TRBV28 and TRBJ1-1, with D uncertain. The V end was cut by 7 bases, the J end by 0 bases, with 6 bases between. Germline V gene sequence: CDR1 MDHEN, CDR2 SYDVKM. The CDR3 totals 12 residues. The CDR3 is CASTEMNTEAFF. The CDR3 DNA follows: TGTGCCAGCACCGAGATGAACACTGAAGCTTTCTTT. The whole variable domain, filled in from reference TRBV28 and TRBJ1-1, reads DVKVTQSSRYLVKRTGEKVFLECVQDMDHENMFWYRQDPGLGLRLIYFSYDVKMKEKGDIPEGYSVSREKKERFSLILESASTNQTSMYLCASTEMNTEAFFGQGTRLTVV.

Regarding this clonotype: This may stem from a read error, because a much larger clone lies one nucleotide away. Lacking the conserved final phenylalanine or tryptophan, this CDR3 likely reflects a read error. CDR3 sequence reads: CATSGNGLNTDTQYC. CDR3 DNA sequence: TGTGCCACCTCGGGAAACGGGCTCAACACAGATACGCAGTATTGT. This chain joins TRBV27 and TRBJ2-3; the D gene is possibly TRBD2 (5 bases). The CDR3 has 15 amino acids. CDR1 and CDR2 from the germline V gene are MNHEY and SMNVEV (reference sequence). V dropped 10 bases and J dropped 2 bases, with 19 bases sitting between them.

This clonotype was seen many times. This sequence joins TRBV29-1 and TRBJ1-1; D is uncertain. Germline CDR1 is SQVTM and CDR2 is ANQGSEA. The CDR3 spans 11 residues. Deletions cut 4 bases from V and 6 bases from J, with 9 bases between. CDR3 DNA: TGCAGCGTTGTAGCCGGCGCTGAAGCTTTCTTT. Its protein product is CSVVAGAEAFF.

This clonotype was recorded many times. J is TRBJ1-5 and V is TRBV6-5, with no clear D. Looked up from germline, CDR1 is MNHEY and CDR2 is SVGAGI. This CDR3 has 17 residues. The V end was cut by 0 bases, the J end by 0 bases, with 12 bases between. This chain's CDR3 is CASSYSIPGFSNQPQHF. The CDR3 nucleotides read TGTGCCAGCAGTTACTCGATACCGGGTTTTAGCAATCAGCCCCAGCATTTT.

Points on this clonotype: This sequence may be a read error, since a much larger clone differs from it by one base. The chain recombines TRBV28 with TRBJ2-5; no clear D gene. The CDR3 has 12 amino acids. V lost 2 bases and J 5 bases, leaving 6 bases between the germline ends. CDR1 is MDHEN and CDR2 is SYDVKM in the germline V gene. The CDR3 sequence is CASSLPKETQYF. CDR3 DNA sequence: TGTGCCAGCAGTTTACCTAAGGAGACCCAGTACTTC.

The chain links TRBV5-1 to TRBJ2-4; D is unresolved. The length of the CDR3 is 12 residues. CDR1 is SGHRS, CDR2 YFSETQ, per germline. V was cut by 0 bases and J by 9 bases, with 7 bases left in between. CDR3: CASSLGASIQYF. Written as DNA, the CDR3 is TGCGCCAGCAGCTTGGGGGCTTCCATTCAGTACTTC.

The gene calls are TRBV7-2 and TRBJ2-1; the D gene is possibly TRBD1 (5 bases). The CDR3 covers 13 residues. V was cut by 5 bases and J by 4 bases, with 9 bases left in between. From germline, CDR1 is SGHTA and CDR2 FQGNSA. The CDR3 loop is CASSTPGYNEQFF. The CDR3 bases are TGTGCCAGCAGCACCCCAGGGTACAATGAGCAGTTCTTC.